The 30 T cell receptor beta chains presented below share a single source sample, sequenced in a study of T cells in Graves' hyperthyroidism and ophthalmopathy. Template material for amplifying TCR beta CDR3 regions consisted of RNA transcripts. The HTBI primer set served for first-round RT-PCR of the TCR CDR3. One entry per CDR3 protein results from TCRdb running MiXCR on the multiplex PCR reads. The data hold almost 350,000 distinct CDR3 sequences, with 15% to 20% observed a single time. Specimen: blood. These receptors all stem from a woman aged 40 to 50 with Graves' ophthalmopathy.

This clonotype has a count of ten or more. This chain uses TRBV29-1 with TRBJ2-2; 9 bases fit TRBD2. Trimming cost V 4 bases and J 5 bases; bases outside gene matches: 5. CDR3 size: 14 residues. Germline-derived CDR1 and CDR2 are SQVTM and ANQGSEA. CDR3 bases: TGCAGCGTTGTGCGGGAGGGTCATACCGGGGAGCTGTTTTTT. Protein: CSVVREGHTGELFF.

The table lists this clonotype with many counts. The chain joins TRBV28 to TRBJ2-4, with D maybe TRBD2 (5 bases). The germline V gene has CDR1 MDHEN and CDR2 SYDVKM. V shed 5 bases and J shed 1 base, with 12 bases lying between them. CDR3 length equals 15 residues. The CDR3 sequence: CASSVTGIAKNIQYF. CDR3 nucleotides: TGTGCCAGCAGTGTCACCGGGATTGCCAAAAACATTCAGTACTTC. Full variable domain (outside the CDR3, taken from reference TRBV28 and TRBJ2-4): DVKVTQSSRYLVKRTGEKVFLECVQDMDHENMFWYRQDPGLGLRLIYFSYDVKMKEKGDIPEGYSVSREKKERFSLILESASTNQTSMYLCASSVTGIAKNIQYFGAGTRLSVL.

The sample holds many counts of this clonotype. The chain has TRBV2 and TRBJ1-3; the D is unclear. The length of the CDR3 is 16 residues. Between the trimmed V and J ends, which lost 6 bases and 0 bases, there was a span of 15 bases. Germline CDR1 reads SNHLY; CDR2 reads FYNNEI. CDR3 protein: CASSREGASSGNTIYF. CDR3 sequence (DNA): TGTGCCAGCAGCCGGGAGGGAGCGAGCTCTGGAAACACCATATATTTT.

This rearrangement joins TRBV12-3 or TRBV12-4 to TRBJ2-7; D perhaps matches TRBD2 (6 bases). The CDR3 consists of 16 residues. V gave up 6 bases and J gave up 2 bases, with 20 bases separating them. CDR3 residues: CASSLDPGVITYEQYF. The CDR3 DNA follows: TGTGCCAGCAGCCTGGACCCGGGAGTAATCACCTACGAGCAGTACTTC.

This clonotype was recorded at least ten times. The V gene is TRBV29-1, the J gene TRBJ2-1; tentative D call: TRBD2 (5 bases). CDR1 SQVTM and CDR2 ANQGSEA come from the germline V gene. The V and J ends lost 4 bases and 6 bases respectively, with 13 bases between them. CDR3 length: 13 amino acids. CDR3: CSVVEREPNEQFF. The CDR3 region has the DNA TGCAGCGTTGTGGAGAGGGAACCCAATGAGCAGTTCTTC.

This clonotype was seen ten or more times. The CDR3 nucleotides read TGTGCCAGTAGTATTGGGCCAGACACCGGGGAGCTGTTTTTT. Translating gives CASSIGPDTGELFF. The chain combines TRBV19 with TRBJ2-2; D not certain. Germline CDR1 is LNHDA and CDR2 is SQIVND (reference sequence). Trimming took off 3 bases at V and 3 bases at J, with 8 bases between the two ends. The CDR3 spans 14 residues.

This clonotype was seen many times. The genes are TRBV11-2 and TRBJ2-7; TRBD2 is a possible D gene (6 bases). Trimming shortened V by 4 bases and J by 7 bases, and 11 bases separated the two germline ends. The CDR3 length is 12 residues. Per germline, CDR1 SGHAT and CDR2 FQNNGV. DNA for the CDR3: TGTGCCAGCAGCTGGGGACTCCGGGAGCAGTACTTC. Residues: CASSWGLREQYF.

This clonotype was seen repeatedly, ten times or more. The chain has TRBV14 and TRBJ1-2; D remains unclear. CDR1 is SGHDN and CDR2 is FVKESK in the germline V gene. The germline V and J ends were trimmed by 3 bases and 0 bases, with 8 bases remaining between them. The CDR3 has 14 amino acids. The CDR3 region has the DNA TGTGCCAGCAGCCAGGGCAGCCCTAACTATGGCTACACCTTC. Translating gives CASSQGSPNYGYTF.

This clonotype was picked up many times. CDR3 sequence reads: CAWSYRESKPQHF. The CDR3 DNA reads as TGTGCCTGGAGTTACAGGGAATCGAAACCCCAGCATTTT. V gene TRBV30 combines with J gene TRBJ1-5; D possibly corresponds to TRBD1 (6 bases). Deletions cut 2 bases from V and 10 bases from J, with 15 bases between. The germline V gene has CDR1 GTSNPN and CDR2 SVGIG (reference sequence). The CDR3 contains 13 residues. Drawing the rest from reference TRBV30 and TRBJ1-5, the complete variable domain is SQTIHQWPATLVQPVGSPLSLECTVEGTSNPNLYWYRQAAGRGLQLLFYSVGIGQISSEVPQNLSASRPQDRQFILSSKKLLLSDSGFYLCAWSYRESKPQHFGDGTRLSIL.

In its sample, this clonotype was seen a few times. This sequence joins TRBV20-1 and TRBJ2-1, with D unresolved. Germline CDR1 DFQATT, CDR2 SNEGSKA (reference sequence). Trimming removed 3 bases from V and 8 bases from J, with 14 bases in between. The CDR3 is 13 residues long. The CDR3 spells CSARELNSYEQFF. CDR3 coding DNA: TGCAGTGCTAGGGAGCTCAACAGTTATGAGCAGTTCTTC.

This clonotype has ten or more counts. This chain connects TRBV6-5 to TRBJ2-2, with D perhaps given as TRBD1 or TRBD2 (5 bases each). Germline assignment: CDR1 MNHEY and CDR2 SVGAGI. The CDR3 runs 15 residues. V lost 7 bases, J lost 0 bases, and 12 bases lay in between. The CDR3 spells CASTLGTSNTGELFF. DNA of the CDR3: TGTGCCAGCACCCTTGGGACCTCGAACACCGGGGAGCTGTTTTTT.

The chain joins TRBV27 to TRBJ2-5; tentatively, D is TRBD2 (6 bases). CDR3 length equals 15 residues. Between the trimmed V and J ends, which lost 5 bases and 5 bases, there was a span of 18 bases. Germline CDR1 is MNHEY and CDR2 is SMNVEV (reference sequence). The CDR3 sequence: CASSPALVAVETQYF. Written as DNA, the CDR3 is TGTGCCAGCAGTCCCGCCTTGGTAGCGGTGGAGACCCAGTACTTC.

There are many counts of this clonotype. The rearrangement uses TRBV15 and TRBJ1-1; D ambiguous. Germline CDR1 is LNHNV and CDR2 is YYDKDF (reference sequence). Trimming took 4 bases from V and 0 from J, leaving 9 bases between them. CDR3 length equals 14 residues. Written as DNA, the CDR3 is TGTGCCACCAGCATACGGTCCGTGAACACTGAAGCTTTCTTT. Its protein is CATSIRSVNTEAFF.

The gene calls are TRBV27 and TRBJ2-5, with no clear D. The germline gives CDR1 MNHEY, CDR2 SMNVEV (reference sequence). V gave up 6 bases and J gave up 4 bases, with 6 bases separating them. This CDR3 is 11 amino acids long. CDR3 amino acids: CASSRPETQYF. CDR3 nucleotide sequence: TGTGCCAGCAGCCGCCCAGAGACCCAGTACTTC.

This clonotype was counted at least ten times. For the CDR3, the DNA is TGTGCCAGCAGTAACGGGGCCTATGGCTACACCTTC. Amino acid sequence: CASSNGAYGYTF. The chain uses TRBV6-5 and TRBJ1-2, with a tentative D call TRBD1 (5 bases). Trimming removed 5 bases from V and 4 bases from J, with 8 bases in between. The CDR3 sequence is 12 residues long. Germline V gene sequence: CDR1 MNHEY, CDR2 SVGAGI.

This clonotype has ten or more counts. The chain is built from TRBV13 and TRBJ2-5; D may be TRBD1 (5 bases). This CDR3 contains 15 residues. V dropped 3 bases and J dropped 4 bases, with 15 bases sitting between them. Germline V gene sequence: CDR1 PRHDT, CDR2 FYEKMQ (reference sequence). The CDR3 DNA is TGTGCCAGCAGCTTTTCAGGGAATGTGTTAGAGACCCAGTACTTC. It translates to CASSFSGNVLETQYF.

The rearrangement joins TRBV7-9 to TRBJ1-6, with TRBD1 matching 7 bases. This CDR3 spans 15 amino acids. Germline CDR1 is SEHNR and CDR2 is FQNEAQ (reference sequence). V was clipped by 4 bases and J by 3 bases; unmatched bases: 3. The CDR3 DNA is TGTGCCAGCAGCTCGACAGGGAACTATAATTCACCCCTCCACTTT. Amino acids: CASSSTGNYNSPLHF.

The chain has TRBV15 and TRBJ2-5; 15 bases map to TRBD2. This CDR3 is 18 amino acids long. The germline CDR1 and CDR2 sequences are LNHNV and YYDKDF (reference sequence). Unmatched junction bases numbered 5, after V lost 2 bases and J lost 1 base. The CDR3 sequence: CATSRSGLAGGTQETQYF. The CDR3 DNA sequence: TGTGCCACCAGCAGATCAGGACTAGCGGGAGGGACCCAAGAGACCCAGTACTTC. Drawing the rest from reference TRBV15 and TRBJ2-5, the complete variable domain is DAMVIQNPRYQVTQFGKPVTLSCSQTLNHNVMYWYQQKSSQAPKLLFHYYDKDFNNEADTPDNFQSRRPNTSFCFLDIRSPGLGDTAMYLCATSRSGLAGGTQETQYFGPGTRLLVL.

Many counts were recorded for this clonotype. The rearrangement uses TRBV28 and TRBJ2-7; D might be TRBD1 (5 bases). Trimming cost V 2 bases and J 3 bases, with 14 bases left between them. Germline CDR1 reads MDHEN; CDR2 reads SYDVKM. This CDR3 has 15 residues. Here the CDR3 reads CASSLAQVVLYEQYF. The CDR3, as DNA: TGTGCCAGCAGTTTAGCACAGGTTGTCCTCTACGAGCAGTACTTC.

The V and J genes are TRBV28 and TRBJ1-5; 12 bases match TRBD1. The J segment lost 9 bases and the V segment lost 8 bases, leaving 5 bases of the junction unmatched. There are 13 residues in the CDR3. The V gene's germline CDR1 is MDHEN and CDR2 SYDVKM. The CDR3 sequence is CASGTGGSLPQHF. Written as DNA, the CDR3 is TGTGCCAGCGGGACAGGGGGCAGTTTGCCCCAGCATTTT.

In this sample, this clonotype turned up many times. V is TRBV7-9 and J is TRBJ1-1; D unclear. The length of the CDR3 is 13 residues. Deletions cut 1 base from V and 5 bases from J, with 8 bases between. From germline, CDR1 is SEHNR and CDR2 FQNEAQ (reference sequence). Here the CDR3 reads CASSLEGRTEAFF. CDR3 coding DNA: TGTGCCAGCAGCTTAGAGGGCAGGACTGAAGCTTTCTTT.

There are many counts of this clonotype. The V and J genes are TRBV6-4 and TRBJ2-7; the D gene is possibly TRBD2 (6 bases). CDR3 length: 17 residues. The V and J ends lost 6 bases and 1 base respectively, with 22 bases between them. Looked up from germline, CDR1 is MRHNA and CDR2 is SNTAGT. The CDR3 loop reads CASSRGGTGESSYEQYF. The DNA of the CDR3 is TGTGCCAGCAGCCGAGGCGGGACGGGAGAGTCGTCCTACGAGCAGTACTTC.

This clonotype was seen repeatedly, ten times or more. This CDR3 reads CASSRTGATEAFF. The CDR3 DNA follows: TGTGCCAGTAGCCGCACGGGGGCAACTGAAGCTTTCTTT. The V call is TRBV19, the J call TRBJ1-1; weak D call: TRBD1 (6 bases). Germline V lookup: CDR1 LNHDA, CDR2 SQIVND (reference sequence). The V end was cut by 6 bases, the J end by 5 bases, with 13 bases between. The CDR3 is 13 amino acids.

In its sample, this clonotype was seen many times. The chain combines TRBV27 with TRBJ1-2; D ambiguous. The CDR3 is 11 amino acids. V dropped 10 bases and J dropped 1 base, with 7 bases sitting between them. Per germline, CDR1 MNHEY and CDR2 SMNVEV (reference sequence). The CDR3 DNA follows: TGTGCCACCTGGGGTAACTATGGCTACACCTTC. This encodes CATWGNYGYTF.

This clonotype was counted at least ten times. The genes are TRBV24-1 and TRBJ2-7; D possibly corresponds to TRBD2 (5 bases). The CDR3 has 13 residues. Germline V CDR1 and CDR2: KGHDR, SFDVKD. V gave up 2 bases and J gave up 1 base, with 5 bases separating them. The CDR3 sequence is CATSDWTSYEQYF. The CDR3 DNA follows: TGTGCCACCAGTGATTGGACTTCCTACGAGCAGTACTTC.

At least ten counts were recorded for this clonotype. The chain couples TRBV7-8 to TRBJ1-5; D may be TRBD1 (5 bases). The germline gives CDR1 SGHVS, CDR2 FQNEAQ. This CDR3 region has 16 residues. Trimming shortened V by 2 bases and J by 1 base, and 12 bases separated the two germline ends. CDR3 protein: CASSLTVGASNQPQHF. CDR3 in DNA: TGTGCCAGCAGCTTAACCGTTGGGGCGAGCAATCAGCCCCAGCATTTT.

This clonotype was picked up many times. The chain has TRBV2 and TRBJ1-4; D might be TRBD1 (5 bases). This CDR3 region has 15 residues. Deletions cut 1 base from V and 0 bases from J, with 6 bases between. Germline loops: CDR1 SNHLY, CDR2 FYNNEI. CDR3 loop: CASSEDRTTNEKLFF. As DNA, the CDR3 is TGTGCCAGCAGTGAAGACAGGACAACTAATGAAAAACTGTTTTTT. The full variable domain, in which reference TRBV2 and TRBJ1-4 provide the parts outside the CDR3, is EPEVTQTPSHQVTQMGQEVILRCVPISNHLYFYWYRQILGQKVEFLVSFYNNEISEKSEIFDDQFSVERPDGSNFTLKIRSTKLEDSAMYFCASSEDRTTNEKLFFGSGTQLSVL.

The chain has TRBV19 and TRBJ2-4, with TRBD1 matching 7 bases. Germline V lookup: CDR1 LNHDA, CDR2 SQIVND (reference sequence). The CDR3 has 15 residues. V dropped 9 bases and J dropped 8; count of bases not matched to a gene: 16. The CDR3 sequence is CASSSRDRMAHIQYF. CDR3 nucleotide sequence: TGTGCCAGCAGTTCCCGGGACAGAATGGCGCACATTCAGTACTTC.

Many counts were recorded for this clonotype. The chain recombines TRBV20-1 with TRBJ2-7, with D tentatively TRBD2 (6 bases). Trimming took off 0 bases at V and 6 bases at J, with 15 bases between the two ends. CDR1 DFQATT and CDR2 SNEGSKA come from the germline V gene (reference sequence). This CDR3 has 14 residues. CDR3 in DNA: TGCAGTGCTAGAGATCTCTCCTCTAGCGTCGAGCAGTACTTC. It translates to CSARDLSSSVEQYF.

This clonotype was seen many times. V usage is TRBV27 and J usage is TRBJ1-1, with D unclear. Trimming stripped 4 bases from V and 3 bases from J, with 9 bases between. The CDR3 runs 13 residues. Germline CDR1 and CDR2: MNHEY and SMNVEV (reference sequence). This CDR3 reads CASSSNSYTEAFF. The CDR3 DNA reads TGTGCCAGCAGTTCAAACAGCTACACTGAAGCTTTCTTT.